This is a list of T cell receptor beta chains from one sample in a study of cytomegalovirus exposure and HLA in healthy donors. Profiling relied on immunoSEQ multiplex PCR, and the TCRdb table lists in-frame clones only, not all of them. The sample has about 210,000 clones; over 60% are singletons. The sequenced material came from PBMCs. The receptors were sampled from a male donor in good health and CMV-seronegative. Both conserved end residues are part of each CDR3. The D gene is left open where the match is weak. Clone size appears in some rows only: once, few, many, or a class for an expanded clone.

>TRBJ2-7|.|few|TRBV5-1
CASSSMMGQLGEQYF
TGCGCCAGCAGCTCGATGATGGGACAACTCGGCGAGCAGTACTTC
>TRBJ1-2|.|few|TRBV7-3
CASSPSAGNFYGYTF
TGTGCCAGCAGCCCCTCCGCAGGGAACTTTTATGGCTACACCTTC
>TRBJ2-1|TRBD2|.|TRBV29-1
CSVRLLAGGNEQFF
TGCAGCGTTCGGTTACTAGCGGGAGGAAATGAGCAGTTCTTC
>TRBJ2-7|TRBD1|.|TRBV9
CASSYRDSAYEQYF
TGTGCCAGCAGCTACCGGGACAGTGCCTACGAGCAGTACTTC
>TRBJ1-6|.|few|TRBV4-1
CASSQDRIKPGDTLNSPLHF
TGCGCCAGCAGCCAAGATCGTATCAAACCGGGGGATACCCTGAATTCACCCCTCCACTTT
>TRBJ2-3|.|few|TRBV2
CASRRGTDTQYF
TGTGCCAGCAGGAGAGGGACAGATACGCAGTATTTT
>TRBJ1-2|.|few|TRBV7-2
CASSFDRNYGYTF
TGTGCCAGCAGCTTCGACAGGAACTATGGCTACACCTTC
>TRBJ1-2|.|few|TRBV6-1
CASSEWGDGYTF
TGTGCCAGCAGTGAATGGGGGGATGGCTACACCTTC
>TRBJ2-7|.|.|TRBV6-1
CASSPLASSYEQYF
TGTGCCAGCAGTCCATTAGCGAGCTCCTACGAGCAGTACTTC
>TRBJ2-7|.|once|TRBV6-5
CASSVETGSYEQYF
TGTGCCAGCAGTGTTGAGACGGGTTCGTACGAGCAGTACTTC
>TRBJ1-1|.|.|TRBV6-5
CASSYGAANTEAFF
TGTGCCAGCAGTTACGGGGCTGCGAACACTGAAGCTTTCTTT
>TRBJ2-7|.|.|TRBV4-2
CASSPGSREQYF
TGTGCCAGCAGCCCGGGTAGTAGGGAGCAGTACTTC
>TRBJ2-2|.|.|TRBV19
CASRRSGTGELFF
TGTGCCAGTAGGAGATCAGGGACCGGGGAGCTGTTTTTT
>TRBJ2-7|.|once|TRBV23-1
CASSRLESGQRIYEQYF
TGCGCCAGCAGTCGCCTGGAATCCGGACAGCGGATCTACGAGCAGTACTTC
>TRBJ2-3|TRBD2|.|TRBV30
CAWRAGLASGTDTQYF
TGTGCCTGGAGAGCCGGACTAGCGTCAGGCACAGATACGCAGTATTTT
>TRBJ1-2|.|.|TRBV27
CASTRDTNYGYTF
TGTGCCAGCACCAGGGACACTAACTATGGCTACACCTTC
>TRBJ2-3|TRBD2|.|TRBV6-4
CASSDSGGATDTQYF
TGTGCCAGCAGTGACTCCGGGGGGGCCACAGATACGCAGTATTTT
>TRBJ2-1|.|.|TRBV7-7
CASSATGFSYNEQFF
TGTGCCAGCAGCGCGACAGGCTTCTCCTACAATGAGCAGTTCTTC
>TRBJ2-3|TRBD1|.|TRBV7-3
CASSLTGTGGSDTQYF
TGTGCCAGCAGCTTAACTGGGACAGGGGGCTCAGATACGCAGTATTTT
>TRBJ1-3|TRBD1|.|TRBV10-3
CAISEAGQTGNTIYF
TGTGCCATCAGTGAGGCGGGACAGACTGGAAACACCATATATTTT
>TRBJ2-7|TRBD1|.|TRBV5-1
CASSGVGQGISYEQYF
TGCGCCAGCAGCGGGGTGGGACAGGGTATCTCCTACGAGCAGTACTTC
>TRBJ2-5|.|.|TRBV27
CASSPAGTRMRETQYF
TGTGCCAGCAGTCCCGCCGGGACACGGATGAGAGAGACCCAGTACTTC
>TRBJ2-5|.|.|TRBV7-2
CASRKGRGTQYF
TGTGCCAGCAGAAAGGGGCGGGGGACCCAGTACTTC
>TRBJ2-3|.|.|TRBV5-1
CASSGGRGGTSTDTQYF
TGCGCCAGCAGTGGGGGTAGGGGGGGCACAAGCACAGATACGCAGTATTTT
>TRBJ2-5|TRBD1|.|TRBV7-9
CASSDVGQGQTQYF
TGTGCCAGCAGCGACGTGGGACAGGGCCAGACCCAGTACTTC
>TRBJ2-5|TRBD1|.|TRBV28
CASRVDRGSAGQETQYF
TGTGCCAGCAGGGTGGACAGGGGATCTGCCGGCCAAGAGACCCAGTACTTC
>TRBJ1-2|TRBD1|.|TRBV6-5
CASSYSRTGANYGYTF
TGTGCCAGCAGTTACTCGAGAACAGGGGCAAACTATGGCTACACCTTC
>TRBJ2-7|TRBD2|once|TRBV7-2
CASSSPGLAGANEQYF
TGTGCCAGCAGCTCACCGGGGCTAGCGGGAGCCAACGAGCAGTACTTC
>TRBJ2-7|TRBD1|.|TRBV18
CASSDRGDQYF
TGTGCCAGCTCAGACAGGGGAGATCAGTACTTC
>TRBJ2-6|.|.|TRBV9
CASSPTGTGANVLTF
TGTGCCAGCAGCCCCACGGGTACAGGGGCCAACGTCCTGACTTTC
>TRBJ1-3|TRBD1|.|TRBV19
CASSRDRGAGNTIYF
TGTGCCAGTAGCAGAGACAGGGGCGCTGGAAACACCATATATTTT
>TRBJ2-1|TRBD1|.|TRBV27
CASRQGAPLNEQFF
TGTGCCAGTAGGCAGGGGGCGCCCCTCAATGAGCAGTTCTTC
>TRBJ1-3|.|.|TRBV6-5
CASSYSGLLQDTIYF
TGTGCCAGCAGTTATTCCGGCCTTCTACAGGACACCATATATTTT
>TRBJ1-5|.|.|TRBV6-1
CATAFYGGWQPQHF
TGTGCCACAGCCTTTTATGGGGGCTGGCAGCCCCAGCATTTT
>TRBJ2-1|.|.|TRBV7-9
CASSLRLEGEQFF
TGTGCCAGCAGCTTAAGGCTAGAAGGTGAGCAGTTCTTC
>TRBJ1-1|.|.|TRBV9
CASSVGEGRGNTEAFF
TGTGCCAGCAGCGTAGGAGAGGGGAGGGGAAACACTGAAGCTTTCTTT
>TRBJ2-2|.|.|TRBV9
CASSDPTGPGRSGELFF
TGTGCCAGCAGCGACCCGACAGGTCCCGGTCGAAGCGGGGAGCTGTTTTTT
>TRBJ2-7|TRBD1|.|TRBV15
CATSRLTGGIGEQYF
TGTGCCACCAGCAGGTTGACAGGGGGCATCGGCGAGCAGTACTTC
>TRBJ1-1|.|.|TRBV2
CASSRAGAMNTEAFF
TGTGCCAGTTCGAGGGCAGGGGCCATGAACACTGAAGCTTTCTTT
>TRBJ1-5|TRBD1|.|TRBV6-1
CASRTTGGLGQPQHF
TGTGCCAGCAGGACGACAGGGGGCTTGGGTCAGCCCCAGCATTTT
>TRBJ1-6|.|.|TRBV19
CASNGNSPLHF
TGTGCCAGTAACGGGAATTCACCCCTCCACTTT
>TRBJ1-5|.|.|TRBV7-6
CASSLDRNQPQHF
TGTGCCAGCAGCTTAGACAGGAATCAGCCCCAGCATTTT
>TRBJ2-7|TRBD1|.|TRBV15
CATSRDRGYEQYF
TGTGCCACCAGCAGAGACAGGGGGTACGAGCAGTACTTC
>TRBJ1-1|TRBD1|.|TRBV10-3
CAISAKKGADTEAFF
TGTGCCATCAGTGCAAAAAAGGGGGCGGACACTGAAGCTTTCTTT
>TRBJ1-4|.|few|TRBV1
CTSSQDTRASQNEKLFF
TGCACCAGCAGCCAAGATACCAGGGCCAGTCAGAATGAAAAACTGTTTTTT
>TRBJ1-5|TRBD1|.|TRBV7-2
CASRTGGVNQPQHF
TGTGCCAGCAGGACAGGGGGAGTAAATCAGCCCCAGCATTTT
>TRBJ2-7|TRBD1|.|TRBV9
CASSPLGQGAYEQYF
TGTGCCAGCAGCCCATTGGGACAGGGGGCTTACGAGCAGTACTTC
>TRBJ2-3|.|.|TRBV9
CASTGSTDTQYF
TGTGCCAGCACGGGGAGCACAGATACGCAGTATTTT
>TRBJ2-7|.|.|TRBV28
CASRQGSRPSIYEQYF
TGTGCCAGCAGGCAGGGGTCCCGCCCAAGCATCTACGAGCAGTACTTC
>TRBJ2-7|TRBD2|.|TRBV9
CASGGGNSYEQYF
TGTGCCAGCGGGGGGGGGAACTCCTACGAGCAGTACTTC
>TRBJ1-1|TRBD1|once|TRBV9
CASSVAAGTELNTEAFF
TGTGCCAGCAGCGTAGCCGCCGGGACAGAGCTGAACACTGAAGCTTTCTTT
>TRBJ1-2|.|.|TRBV5-6
CASSLITGGYTF
TGTGCCAGCAGCTTGATAACGGGTGGCTACACCTTC
>TRBJ1-3|.|.|TRBV2
CASSDRVPGNTIYF
TGTGCCAGCAGTGATCGGGTACCTGGAAACACCATATATTTT
>TRBJ2-7|.|.|TRBV10-3
CASTGERPYEQYF
TGTGCCAGCACCGGGGAAAGACCCTACGAGCAGTACTTC
>TRBJ2-7|TRBD1|.|TRBV11-2
CASRGQGAHEQYF
TGTGCCTCTCGAGGACAGGGGGCCCACGAGCAGTACTTC
>TRBJ1-1|TRBD1|.|TRBV10-3
CAIRDRDRGMNTEAFF
TGTGCCATCAGAGACCGGGACAGGGGCATGAACACTGAAGCTTTCTTT
>TRBJ1-1|TRBD1|.|TRBV28
CASSPSTGDNTEAFF
TGTGCCAGCAGTCCCTCGACAGGGGATAACACTGAAGCTTTCTTT
>TRBJ1-5|.|once|TRBV27
CASGGGQPQHF
TGTGCCAGCGGTGGGGGGCAGCCCCAGCATTTT
>TRBJ1-1|TRBD1|.|TRBV18
CASSGQRPNTEAFF
TGTGCCAGCTCGGGACAGCGGCCGAACACTGAAGCTTTCTTT